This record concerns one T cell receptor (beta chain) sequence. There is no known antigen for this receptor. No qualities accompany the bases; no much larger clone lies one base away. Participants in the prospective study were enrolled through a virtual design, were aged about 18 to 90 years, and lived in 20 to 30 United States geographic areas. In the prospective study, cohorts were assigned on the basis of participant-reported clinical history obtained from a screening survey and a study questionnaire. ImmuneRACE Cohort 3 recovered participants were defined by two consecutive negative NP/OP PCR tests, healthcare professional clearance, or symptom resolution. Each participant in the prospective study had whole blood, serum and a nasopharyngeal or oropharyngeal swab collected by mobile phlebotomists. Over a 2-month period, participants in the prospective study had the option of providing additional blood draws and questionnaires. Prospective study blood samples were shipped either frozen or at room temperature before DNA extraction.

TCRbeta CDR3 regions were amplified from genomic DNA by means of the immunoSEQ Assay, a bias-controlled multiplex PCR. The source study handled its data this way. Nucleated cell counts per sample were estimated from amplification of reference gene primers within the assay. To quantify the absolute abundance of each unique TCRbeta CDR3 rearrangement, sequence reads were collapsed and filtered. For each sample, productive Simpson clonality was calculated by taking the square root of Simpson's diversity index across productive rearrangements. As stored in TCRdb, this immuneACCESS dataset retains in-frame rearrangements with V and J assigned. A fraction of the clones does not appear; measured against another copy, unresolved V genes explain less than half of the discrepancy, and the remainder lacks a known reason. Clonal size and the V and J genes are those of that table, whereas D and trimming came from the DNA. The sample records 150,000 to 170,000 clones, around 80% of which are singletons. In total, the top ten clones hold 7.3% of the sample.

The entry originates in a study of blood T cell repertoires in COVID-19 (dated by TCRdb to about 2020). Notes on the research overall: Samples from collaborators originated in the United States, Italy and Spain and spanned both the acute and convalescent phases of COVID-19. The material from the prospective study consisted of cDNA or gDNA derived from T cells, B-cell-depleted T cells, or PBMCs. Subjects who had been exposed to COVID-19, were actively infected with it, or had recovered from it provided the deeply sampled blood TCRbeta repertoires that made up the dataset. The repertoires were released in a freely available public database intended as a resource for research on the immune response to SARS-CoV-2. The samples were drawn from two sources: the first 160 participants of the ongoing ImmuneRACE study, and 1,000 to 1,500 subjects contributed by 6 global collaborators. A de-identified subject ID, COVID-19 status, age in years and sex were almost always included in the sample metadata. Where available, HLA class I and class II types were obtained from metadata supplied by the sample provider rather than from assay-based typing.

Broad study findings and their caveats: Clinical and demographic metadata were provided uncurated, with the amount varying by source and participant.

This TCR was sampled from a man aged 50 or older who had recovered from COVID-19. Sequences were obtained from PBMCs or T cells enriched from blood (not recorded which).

This receptor carries the CDR3 CASSVGTGSNEKLFF. The DNA sequence is given as TGTGCCAGCAGTGTGGGGACAGGGAGTAATGAAAAACTGTTTTTT. The chain joins TRBV2 to TRBJ1-4; the central 9 bases match TRBD1. Trimming removed 4 bases from V and 4 bases from J; the gene matches leave 4 bases unexplained. Including the terminal cysteine and phenylalanine, the CDR3 comprises 15 residues. The sequence is cut down to CDR3 DNA, 45 bases in frame from base 1. The germline V gene provides CDR1 SNHLY and CDR2 FYNNEI.